This TCR beta chain was observed in a study of blood T cell repertoires in COVID-19. About the study: The United States, Italy and Spain supplied acute and convalescent COVID-19 samples.

This clone turned up a few times. The protocol was immunoSEQ multiplex PCR, while the TCRdb copy is restricted to in-frame clones and leaves out a portion. Among roughly 120,000 clones listed, nearly 90% were seen once. Sequenced sample: peripheral blood. This TCR was recovered from an older woman who had recovered from COVID-19.

The CDR3 nucleotides are TGCGCCAGCAGCTTGCAGTCGAACACCGGGGAGCTGTTTTTT. This translates into CASSLQSNTGELFF. The chain couples TRBV5-1 to TRBJ2-2, with no clear D. The CDR3 extends over 14 amino acids. V dropped 1 base and J dropped 0 bases, with 4 bases sitting between them. Germline lookup yields CDR1 SGHRS and CDR2 YFSETQ. Combining the CDR3 with reference TRBV5-1 and TRBJ2-2 gives the whole variable domain KAGVTQTPRYLIKTRGQQVTLSCSPISGHRSVSWYQQTPGQGLQFLFEYFSETQRNKGNFPGRFSGRQFSNSRSEMNVSTLELGDSALYLCASSLQSNTGELFFGEGSRLTVL.